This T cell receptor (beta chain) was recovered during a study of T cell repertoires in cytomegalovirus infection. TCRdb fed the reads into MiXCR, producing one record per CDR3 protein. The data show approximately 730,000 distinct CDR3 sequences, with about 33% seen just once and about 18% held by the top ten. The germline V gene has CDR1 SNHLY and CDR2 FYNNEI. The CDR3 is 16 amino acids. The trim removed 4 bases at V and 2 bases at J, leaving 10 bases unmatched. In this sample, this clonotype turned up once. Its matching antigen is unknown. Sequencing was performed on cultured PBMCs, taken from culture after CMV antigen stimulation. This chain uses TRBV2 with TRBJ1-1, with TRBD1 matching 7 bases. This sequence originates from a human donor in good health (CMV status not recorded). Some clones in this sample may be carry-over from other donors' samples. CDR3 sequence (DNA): TGTGCCAGCAGTGCCAGACAGGGAGGGCTTAACACTGAAGCTTTCTTT. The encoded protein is CASSARQGGLNTEAFF.